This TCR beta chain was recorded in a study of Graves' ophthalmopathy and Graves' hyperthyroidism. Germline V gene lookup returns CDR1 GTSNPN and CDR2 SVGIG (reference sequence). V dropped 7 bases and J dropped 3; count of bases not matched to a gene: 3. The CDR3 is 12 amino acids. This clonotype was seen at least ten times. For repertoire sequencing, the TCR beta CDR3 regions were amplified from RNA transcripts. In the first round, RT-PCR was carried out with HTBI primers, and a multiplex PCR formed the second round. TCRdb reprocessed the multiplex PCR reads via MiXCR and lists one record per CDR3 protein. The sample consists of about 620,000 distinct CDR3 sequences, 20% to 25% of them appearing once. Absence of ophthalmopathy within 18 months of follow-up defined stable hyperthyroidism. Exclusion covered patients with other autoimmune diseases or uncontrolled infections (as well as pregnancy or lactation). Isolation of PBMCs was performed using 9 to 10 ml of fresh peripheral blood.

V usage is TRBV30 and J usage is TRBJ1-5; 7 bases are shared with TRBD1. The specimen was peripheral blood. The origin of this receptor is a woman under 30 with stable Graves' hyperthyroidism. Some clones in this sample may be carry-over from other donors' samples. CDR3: CASGQPNQPQHF. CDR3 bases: TGTGCCTCGGGACAGCCCAATCAGCCCCAGCATTTT.